One and the same sample provided the 2 T cell receptor beta chains below, sequenced in a study of blood T cell repertoires in COVID-19. Only in-frame clones appear in the TCRdb table, and some are missing; sequencing was by immunoSEQ multiplex PCR. The top ten clones hold more than 10% of a sample with 150,000 to 200,000 clones, 84% of them seen once. Sequenced material: PBMCs or T cells enriched from blood (not recorded which). These receptors came from a man between 45 and 60 years old who had recovered from COVID-19.

This clone was observed a few times. V gene TRBV7-3 combines with J gene TRBJ2-2; D uncertain. This CDR3 spans 12 amino acids. Germline V gene sequence: CDR1 SGHTA, CDR2 FQGTGA. V was trimmed by 2 bases and J by 7 bases, leaving 5 bases between them. The CDR3 spells CASSLYNGELFF. In DNA, the CDR3 is TGTGCCAGCAGCTTATATAACGGGGAGCTGTTTTTT.

The chain carries TRBV28 and TRBJ1-3; D possibly corresponds to TRBD1 (6 bases). Trimming took off 8 bases at V and 1 base at J, with 9 bases between the two ends. Germline V gives CDR1 MDHEN, CDR2 SYDVKM. The CDR3 is made up of 13 amino acids. The CDR3 is CASETGSGNTIYF. CDR3 in DNA: TGTGCCAGCGAAACAGGGTCTGGAAACACCATATATTTT. Combining the CDR3 with reference TRBV28 and TRBJ1-3 gives the whole variable domain DVKVTQSSRYLVKRTGEKVFLECVQDMDHENMFWYRQDPGLGLRLIYFSYDVKMKEKGDIPEGYSVSREKKERFSLILESASTNQTSMYLCASETGSGNTIYFGEGSWLTVV.